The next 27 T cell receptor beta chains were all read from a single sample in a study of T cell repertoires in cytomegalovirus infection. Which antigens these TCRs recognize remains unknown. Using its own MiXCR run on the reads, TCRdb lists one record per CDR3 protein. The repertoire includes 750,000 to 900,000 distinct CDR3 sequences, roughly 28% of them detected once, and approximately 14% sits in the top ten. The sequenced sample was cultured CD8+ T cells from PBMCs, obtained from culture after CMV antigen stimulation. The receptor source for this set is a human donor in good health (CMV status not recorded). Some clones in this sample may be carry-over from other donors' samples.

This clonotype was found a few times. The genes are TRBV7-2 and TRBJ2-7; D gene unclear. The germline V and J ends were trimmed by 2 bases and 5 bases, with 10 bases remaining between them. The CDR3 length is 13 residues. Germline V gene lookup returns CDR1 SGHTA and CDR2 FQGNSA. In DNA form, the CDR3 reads TGTGCCAGCAGCTTAAATATGCGAAACGAGCAGTACGTC. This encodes CASSLNMRNEQYV.

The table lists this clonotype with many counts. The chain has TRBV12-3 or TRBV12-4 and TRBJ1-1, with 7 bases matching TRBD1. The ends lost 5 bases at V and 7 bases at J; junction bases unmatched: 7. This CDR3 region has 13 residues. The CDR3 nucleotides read TGTGCCAGCAGTCCAGGACAGGACCTTGAAGCTTTCTTT. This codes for CASSPGQDLEAFF.

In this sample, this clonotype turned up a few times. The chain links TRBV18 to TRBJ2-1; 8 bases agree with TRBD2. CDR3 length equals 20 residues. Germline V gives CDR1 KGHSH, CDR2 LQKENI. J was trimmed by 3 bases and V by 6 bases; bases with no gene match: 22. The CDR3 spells CASSPSFRSNLAGGYNEQFF. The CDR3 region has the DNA TGTGCCAGCTCTCCCTCTTTCCGTTCCAACCTGGCGGGGGGCTACAATGAGCAGTTCTTC.

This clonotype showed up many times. CDR3 bases: TGTGCCAGCAGTGAAGGCGAAGCTTTCTTT. Protein sequence: CASSEGEAFF. This chain joins TRBV6-1 and TRBJ1-1; D is unclear. The germline V and J ends were trimmed by 1 base and 8 bases, with 2 bases remaining between them. This CDR3 has 10 amino acids. Germline assignment: CDR1 MNHNS and CDR2 SASEGT.

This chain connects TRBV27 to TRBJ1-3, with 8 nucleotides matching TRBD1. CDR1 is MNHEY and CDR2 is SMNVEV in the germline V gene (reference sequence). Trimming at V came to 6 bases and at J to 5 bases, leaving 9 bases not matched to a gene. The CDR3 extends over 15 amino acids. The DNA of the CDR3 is TGTGCCAGCAGCCCTCGATGGACAGGGCGAAACACCATATATTTT. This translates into CASSPRWTGRNTIYF.

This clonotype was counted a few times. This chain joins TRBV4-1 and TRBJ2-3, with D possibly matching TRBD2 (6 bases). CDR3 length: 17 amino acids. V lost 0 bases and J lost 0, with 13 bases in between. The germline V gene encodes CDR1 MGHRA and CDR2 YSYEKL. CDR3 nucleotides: TGCGCCAGCAGCCAAGATAGCCAGCGGGCAAGCACAGATACGCAGTATTTT. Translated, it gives CASSQDSQRASTDTQYF.

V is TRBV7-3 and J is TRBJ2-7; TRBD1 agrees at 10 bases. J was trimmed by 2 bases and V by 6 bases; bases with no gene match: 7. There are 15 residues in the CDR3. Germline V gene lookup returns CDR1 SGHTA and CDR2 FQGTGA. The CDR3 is CASSLDRGPTYEQYF. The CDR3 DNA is TGTGCCAGCAGTTTAGACAGGGGGCCCACCTACGAGCAGTACTTC. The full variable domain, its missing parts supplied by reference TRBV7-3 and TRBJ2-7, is GAGVSQTPSNKVTEKGKYVELRCDPISGHTALYWYRQSLGQGPEFLIYFQGTGAADDSGLPNDRFFAVRPEGSVSTLKIQRTERGDSAVYLCASSLDRGPTYEQYFGPGTRLTVT.

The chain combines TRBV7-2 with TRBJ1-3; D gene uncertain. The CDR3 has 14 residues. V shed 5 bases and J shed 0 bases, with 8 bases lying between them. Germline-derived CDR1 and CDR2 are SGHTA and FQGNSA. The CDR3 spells CASSRTISGNTIYF. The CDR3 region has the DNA TGTGCCAGCAGCCGGACCATCTCTGGAAACACCATATATTTT.

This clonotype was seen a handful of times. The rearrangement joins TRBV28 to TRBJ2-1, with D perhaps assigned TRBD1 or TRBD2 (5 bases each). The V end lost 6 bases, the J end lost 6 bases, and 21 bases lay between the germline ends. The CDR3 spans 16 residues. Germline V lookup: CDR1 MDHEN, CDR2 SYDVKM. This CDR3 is CASRLRGRWTGNEQFF. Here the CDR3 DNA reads TGTGCCAGCAGATTGAGGGGCAGGTGGACGGGCAATGAGCAGTTCTTC. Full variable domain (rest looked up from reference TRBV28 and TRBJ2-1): DVKVTQSSRYLVKRTGEKVFLECVQDMDHENMFWYRQDPGLGLRLIYFSYDVKMKEKGDIPEGYSVSREKKERFSLILESASTNQTSMYLCASRLRGRWTGNEQFFGPGTRLTVL.

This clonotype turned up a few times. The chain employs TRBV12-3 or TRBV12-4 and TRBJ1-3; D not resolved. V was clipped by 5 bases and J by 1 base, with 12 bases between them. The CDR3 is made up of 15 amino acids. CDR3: CASSPDGISGNTIYF. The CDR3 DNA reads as TGTGCCAGCAGTCCGGATGGAATTTCTGGAAACACCATATATTTT.

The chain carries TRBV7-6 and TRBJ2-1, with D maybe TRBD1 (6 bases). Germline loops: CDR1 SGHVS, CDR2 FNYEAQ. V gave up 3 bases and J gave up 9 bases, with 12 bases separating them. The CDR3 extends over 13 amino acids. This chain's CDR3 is CASSLDRLGEQFF. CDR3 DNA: TGTGCCAGCAGCTTGGACAGATTAGGTGAGCAGTTCTTC.

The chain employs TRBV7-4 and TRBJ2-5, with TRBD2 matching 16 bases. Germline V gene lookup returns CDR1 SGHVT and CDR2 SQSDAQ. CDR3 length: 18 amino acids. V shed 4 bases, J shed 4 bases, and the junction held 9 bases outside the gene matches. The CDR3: CASSSPGLAGGQGETQYF. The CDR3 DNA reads TGTGCCAGCAGCTCACCGGGACTAGCGGGGGGGCAGGGAGAGACCCAGTACTTC.

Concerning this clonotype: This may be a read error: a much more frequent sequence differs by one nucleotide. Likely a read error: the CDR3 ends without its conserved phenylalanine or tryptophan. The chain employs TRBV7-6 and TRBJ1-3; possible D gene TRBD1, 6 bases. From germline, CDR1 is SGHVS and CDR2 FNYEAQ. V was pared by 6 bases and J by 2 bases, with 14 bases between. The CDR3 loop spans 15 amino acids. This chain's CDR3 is CASSLTAGAGNTIYY. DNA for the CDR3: TGTGCCAGCAGTCTTACGGCAGGGGCTGGAAACACCATATATTAT.

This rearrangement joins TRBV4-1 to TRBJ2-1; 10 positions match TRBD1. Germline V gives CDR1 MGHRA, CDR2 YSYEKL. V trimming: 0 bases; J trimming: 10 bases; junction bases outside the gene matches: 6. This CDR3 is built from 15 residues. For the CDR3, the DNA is TGCGCCAGCAGCCAAGATGGAGACAGGGGGCGGGAGCAGTTCTTC. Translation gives CASSQDGDRGREQFF.

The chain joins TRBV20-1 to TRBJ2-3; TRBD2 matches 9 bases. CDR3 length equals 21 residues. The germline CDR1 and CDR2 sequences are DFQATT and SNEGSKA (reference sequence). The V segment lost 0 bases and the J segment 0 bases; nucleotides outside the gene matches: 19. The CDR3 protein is CSARDYLVAGGHSESTDTQYF. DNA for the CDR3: TGCAGTGCTAGAGATTATCTCGTGGCGGGGGGGCATTCTGAGAGCACAGATACGCAGTATTTT.

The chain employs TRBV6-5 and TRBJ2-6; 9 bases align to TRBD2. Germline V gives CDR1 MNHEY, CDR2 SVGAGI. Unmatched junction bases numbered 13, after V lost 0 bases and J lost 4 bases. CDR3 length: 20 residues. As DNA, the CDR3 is TGTGCCAGCAGTTACTCATCTGTCATGGCGGGGGGGCGGGGGGCCAACGTCCTGACTTTC. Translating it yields CASSYSSVMAGGRGANVLTF.

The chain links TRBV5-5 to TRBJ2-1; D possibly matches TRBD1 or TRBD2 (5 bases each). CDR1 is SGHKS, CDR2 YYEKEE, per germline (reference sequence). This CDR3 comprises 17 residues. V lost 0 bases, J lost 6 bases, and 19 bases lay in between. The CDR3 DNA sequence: TGTGCCAGCAGCTTGGACCCGAACGTGGGTGGGGGCAATGAGCAGTTCTTC. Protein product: CASSLDPNVGGGNEQFF.

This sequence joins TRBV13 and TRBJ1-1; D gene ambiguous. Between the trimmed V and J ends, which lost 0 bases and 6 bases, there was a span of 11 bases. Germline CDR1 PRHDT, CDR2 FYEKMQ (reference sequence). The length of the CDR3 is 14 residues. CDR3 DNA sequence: TGTGCCAGCAGCTTAGGGACCCCCAAGGCTGAAGCTTTCTTT. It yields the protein CASSLGTPKAEAFF.

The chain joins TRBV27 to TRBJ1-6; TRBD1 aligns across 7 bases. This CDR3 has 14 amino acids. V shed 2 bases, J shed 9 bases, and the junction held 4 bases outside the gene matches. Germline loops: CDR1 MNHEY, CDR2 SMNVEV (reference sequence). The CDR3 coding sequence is TGTGCCAGCAGTTTAAGTCAGGGGGGTTCACCCCTCCACTTT. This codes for CASSLSQGGSPLHF.

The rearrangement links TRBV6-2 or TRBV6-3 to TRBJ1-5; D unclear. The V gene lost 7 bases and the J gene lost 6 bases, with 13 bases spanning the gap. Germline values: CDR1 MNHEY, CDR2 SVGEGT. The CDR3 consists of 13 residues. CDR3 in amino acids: CASTIARAQPQHF. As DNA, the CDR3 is TGTGCCAGCACCATTGCAAGGGCTCAGCCCCAGCATTTT.

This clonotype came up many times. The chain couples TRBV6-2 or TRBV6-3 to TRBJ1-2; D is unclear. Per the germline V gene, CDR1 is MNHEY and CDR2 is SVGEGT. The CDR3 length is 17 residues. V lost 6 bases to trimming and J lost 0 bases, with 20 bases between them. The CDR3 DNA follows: TGTGCCAGCAGCCCCGGCAACGGACGGCCCTCTAACTATGGCTACACCTTC. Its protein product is CASSPGNGRPSNYGYTF.

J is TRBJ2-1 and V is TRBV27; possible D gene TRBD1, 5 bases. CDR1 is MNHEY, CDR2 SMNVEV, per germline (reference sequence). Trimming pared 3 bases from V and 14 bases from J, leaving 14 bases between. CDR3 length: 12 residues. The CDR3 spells CASSFDRNWEFF. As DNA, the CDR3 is TGTGCCAGCAGTTTCGACAGAAATTGGGAGTTCTTC.

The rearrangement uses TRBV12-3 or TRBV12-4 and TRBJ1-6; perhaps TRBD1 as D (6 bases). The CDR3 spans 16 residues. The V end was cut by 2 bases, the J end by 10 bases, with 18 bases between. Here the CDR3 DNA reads TGTGCCAGCAGTTTAAGGGGGATAGAGCCGGGCTCACCCCTCCACTTT. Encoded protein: CASSLRGIEPGSPLHF.

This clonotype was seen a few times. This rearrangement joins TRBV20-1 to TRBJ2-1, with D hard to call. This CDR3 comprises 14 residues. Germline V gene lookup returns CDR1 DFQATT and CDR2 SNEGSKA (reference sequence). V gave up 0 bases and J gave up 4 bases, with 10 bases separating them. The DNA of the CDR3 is TGCAGTGCTAGAGATCTCGCAGAATACAATGAGCAGTTCTTC. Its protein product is CSARDLAEYNEQFF.

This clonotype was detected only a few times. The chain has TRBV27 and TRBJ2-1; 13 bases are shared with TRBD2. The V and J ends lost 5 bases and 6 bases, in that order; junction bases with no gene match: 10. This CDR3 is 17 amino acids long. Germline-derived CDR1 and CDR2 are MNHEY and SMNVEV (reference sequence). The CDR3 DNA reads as TGTGCCAGCAGTCAACTAGCGGGGGGGGTTCAGGGCAATGAGCAGTTCTTC. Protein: CASSQLAGGVQGNEQFF.

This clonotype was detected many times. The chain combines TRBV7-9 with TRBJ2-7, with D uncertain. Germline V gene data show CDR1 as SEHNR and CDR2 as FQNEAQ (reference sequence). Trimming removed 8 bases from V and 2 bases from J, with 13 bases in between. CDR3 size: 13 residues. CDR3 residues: CASSLDGTYEQYV. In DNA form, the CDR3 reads TGTGCCAGCTCTCTGGACGGTACCTACGAGCAGTACGTC.

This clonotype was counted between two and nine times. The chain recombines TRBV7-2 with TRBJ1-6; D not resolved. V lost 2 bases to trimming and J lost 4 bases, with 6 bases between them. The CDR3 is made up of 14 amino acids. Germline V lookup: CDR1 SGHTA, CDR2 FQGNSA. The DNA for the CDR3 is TGTGCCAGCAGCTTACAGAATTATAATTCACCCCTCCACTTT. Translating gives CASSLQNYNSPLHF.